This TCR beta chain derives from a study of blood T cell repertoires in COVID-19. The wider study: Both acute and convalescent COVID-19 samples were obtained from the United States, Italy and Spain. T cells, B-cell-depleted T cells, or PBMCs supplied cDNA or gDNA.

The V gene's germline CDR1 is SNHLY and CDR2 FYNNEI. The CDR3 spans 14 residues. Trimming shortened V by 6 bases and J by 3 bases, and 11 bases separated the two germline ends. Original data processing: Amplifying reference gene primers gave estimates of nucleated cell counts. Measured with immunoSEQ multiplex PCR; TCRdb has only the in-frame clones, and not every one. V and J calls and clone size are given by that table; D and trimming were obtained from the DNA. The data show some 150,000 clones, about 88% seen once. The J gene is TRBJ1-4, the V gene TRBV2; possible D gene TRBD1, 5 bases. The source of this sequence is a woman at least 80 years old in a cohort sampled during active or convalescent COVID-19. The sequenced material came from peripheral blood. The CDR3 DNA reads TGTGCCAGCAGCGCTGAAGGGGCTAATGAAAAACTGTTTTTT. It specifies CASSAEGANEKLFF.